This TCR beta chain was identified in a study of blood T cell repertoires in COVID-19 (dated by TCRdb to about 2020). As for the study more broadly: Collaborator samples came from the United States, Italy and Spain and covered acute and convalescent phases of COVID-19. The prospective study material was composed of cDNA or gDNA derived from T cells, B-cell-depleted T cells, or PBMCs. The sample metadata nearly always contained a de-identified subject ID, COVID-19 status, age in years and sex. Deeply sampled blood TCRbeta repertoires from subjects exposed to, actively infected with, or recovered from COVID-19 were included in the dataset. Where available, HLA class I and class II types were obtained from metadata supplied by the sample provider rather than from assay-based typing. The repertoires were made available in a free public database intended to serve as a resource for research on the immune response to SARS-CoV-2. The samples were drawn from two sources: the first 160 participants of the ongoing ImmuneRACE study, and over 1,000 subjects contributed by 6 global collaborators.

One collaborating source in Seattle enrolled patients during active infection and followed them longitudinally through the course of disease. The collaborating institutions used their own protocols to collect whole blood in K2EDTA tubes. Collaborator samples were shipped for TCRbeta analysis as frozen whole blood, isolated PBMCs, or DNA extracted from either sample type. This clone was counted between two and nine times. What this receptor recognizes is not known. The record has no base qualities; no much larger clone is one base away. TCRbeta CDR3 regions were amplified from genomic DNA using the immunoSEQ Assay, a bias-controlled multiplex PCR. Under the source paper's analysis protocol: Within the assay, amplification of reference gene primers was used to estimate how many nucleated cells each sample contained. To quantify the absolute abundance of each unique TCRbeta CDR3 rearrangement, sequence reads were collapsed and filtered. For each sample, productive Simpson clonality was calculated as the square root of Simpson's diversity index over productive rearrangements. TCRdb obtained this table from immuneACCESS and retained in-frame rearrangements with V and J assigned. These tables miss some clones; where compared with another copy, unresolved V genes account for less than half of the shortfall, and the remainder is unexplained. The D gene and trimming were derived from the DNA, and the V and J assignments and clone size from that table. The sample profile shows 300,000 to 350,000 clones; about nine tenths of them were found once. The top ten clonotypes cover 6% to 7% of the sample.

Study-wide conclusions, independent of this receptor: The quantity of clinical and demographic metadata differed by source and by participant and was supplied without curation.

The germline V gene supplies CDR1 SGHDT and CDR2 YYEEEE. Trimming takes 1 base off V and 4 bases off J; junction bases not matched to a gene: 10. The CDR3 starts with the cysteine, ends with the phenylalanine, and has 17 residues. Only CDR3 DNA is held: 51 bases, read in frame from base 1. The clonotype was recovered from a woman aged 25 to 39 with COVID-19, enrolled during active disease. The V and J segments used are TRBV5-6 and TRBJ1-4; 7 of the junction bases match TRBD1. The sequencing sample was made of peripheral blood. The sequenced DNA: TGTGCCAGCAGCTTGATGCCGGGACAGTCAAATAATGAAAAACTGTTTTTT. Its coded protein is CASSLMPGQSNNEKLFF.